The 26 T cell receptor beta chains given below trace back to one sample, sequenced in a study of shared clonotypes between healthy human individuals. Assay: immunoSEQ multiplex PCR; the TCRdb copy retains only in-frame clones and omits some. The sample holds around 510,000 clones, roughly 95% seen once. The sample taken for sequencing was naive CD4+ T cells sorted from blood. Subset: CD45RA+ positively selected. The receptors here all came from a woman between 25 and 40 years old in good health.

The chain links TRBV5-6 to TRBJ2-5, with a weak D call TRBD2 (5 bases). The J call may be incorrect, as the DNA end agrees better with TRBJ2-7. CDR3 length: 16 amino acids. Germline CDR1 and CDR2: SGHDT and YYEEEE. CDR3 DNA: TGTGCCAGCAGCTTGCTGGGTGCGGGCCGCTCCTACGAGCAGTACTTC. Translating gives CASSLLGAGRSYEQYF.

The rearrangement links TRBV7-9 to TRBJ2-7; D tentatively reads TRBD1 or TRBD2 (5 bases each). This CDR3 is 14 amino acids long. Germline lookup yields CDR1 SEHNR and CDR2 FQNEAQ (reference sequence). V was trimmed by 4 bases and J by 6 bases, leaving 16 bases between them. DNA of the CDR3: TGTGCCAGCAGCTCGGGACCTGGGGCCTCCGAGCAGTACTTC. This encodes CASSSGPGASEQYF. The full variable domain, in which reference TRBV7-9 and TRBJ2-7 provide the parts outside the CDR3, is DTGVSQNPRHKITKRGQNVTFRCDPISEHNRLYWYRQTLGQGPEFLTYFQNEAQLEKSRLLSDRFSAERPKGSFSTLEIQRTEQGDSAMYLCASSSGPGASEQYFGPGTRLTVT.

The chain uses TRBV7-9 and TRBJ2-1; TRBD2 agrees at 10 bases. Germline CDR1 reads SEHNR; CDR2 reads FQNEAQ (reference sequence). CDR3 size: 16 residues. Losses at the gene ends were 4 bases for V and 7 bases for J; bases not matched to a gene: 10. In DNA, the CDR3 is TGTGCCAGCAGCTCGTTAGCGGGAGGTGACAGGAATGAGCAGTTCTTC. Encoded protein: CASSSLAGGDRNEQFF.

The CDR3, as DNA: TGTGCCAGTAGTATTCAGATGAACACTGAAGCTTTCTTT. Translated: CASSIQMNTEAFF. The V call is TRBV19, the J call TRBJ1-1; no clear D. Germline values: CDR1 LNHDA, CDR2 SQIVND (reference sequence). V lost 3 bases and J 0 bases, leaving 5 bases between the germline ends. CDR3 length: 13 residues. The full variable domain, rest sourced from reference TRBV19 and TRBJ1-1, is DGGITQSPKYLFRKEGQNVTLSCEQNLNHDAMYWYRQDPGQGLRLIYYSQIVNDFQKGDIAEGYSVSREKKESFPLTVTSAQKNPTAFYLCASSIQMNTEAFFGQGTRLTVV.

This clone occurred once. This chain connects TRBV10-3 to TRBJ1-1; possibly TRBD1 for D (5 bases). In germline, CDR1 is ENHRY, CDR2 SYGVKD. The CDR3 sequence is 13 residues long. V lost 3 bases, J lost 1 base, and 6 bases lay in between. The CDR3 loop is CAISEGQNTEAFF. Written as DNA, the CDR3 is TGTGCCATCAGTGAAGGACAGAACACTGAAGCTTTCTTT.

The V call is TRBV4-1, the J call TRBJ1-2; 9 bases align to TRBD1. This CDR3 comprises 17 residues. Germline-derived CDR1 and CDR2 are MGHRA and YSYEKL. Germline trimming cut 1 base from V and 5 bases from J; bases unmatched to any gene: 11. The CDR3 region is CASSQGVRTGVGYGYTF. Written as DNA, the CDR3 is TGCGCCAGCAGCCAAGGCGTAAGGACAGGGGTAGGATATGGCTACACCTTC.

This clone appeared a few times. The V and J genes are TRBV19 and TRBJ2-7; 10 bases map to TRBD1. CDR1 is LNHDA, CDR2 SQIVND, per germline (reference sequence). There are 14 residues in the CDR3. V shed 4 bases, J shed 2 bases, and the junction held 2 bases outside the gene matches. CDR3 residues: CASSSGQGAYEQYF. In DNA, the CDR3 is TGTGCCAGTAGTAGCGGACAGGGGGCCTACGAGCAGTACTTC.

The rearrangement uses TRBV6-5 and TRBJ1-3, with D uncertain. CDR1 is MNHEY, CDR2 SVGAGI, per germline. V lost 10 bases, J lost 1 base, and 5 bases lay in between. The CDR3 length is 11 residues. The CDR3 sequence: CATKSGNTIYF. The CDR3, as DNA: TGTGCCACCAAGTCTGGAAACACCATATATTTT.

The chain joins TRBV5-1 to TRBJ2-7; perhaps TRBD2 as D (6 bases). CDR1 SGHRS and CDR2 YFSETQ come from the germline V gene. This CDR3 has 13 residues. The germline V and J ends were trimmed by 4 bases and 4 bases, with 12 bases remaining between them. The DNA for the CDR3 is TGCGCCAGCAGCCCCGGGACTGAATACGAGCAGTACTTC. Amino acid sequence: CASSPGTEYEQYF.

The DNA of the CDR3 is TGTGCCAGTAGTATGGGGGATCTAGCGAGCTCCTACAATGAGCAGTTCTTC. Its protein is CASSMGDLASSYNEQFF. The gene calls are TRBV19 and TRBJ2-1; possibly TRBD2 for D (6 bases). CDR3 size: 17 residues. CDR1 and CDR2 (germline): LNHDA, SQIVND (reference sequence). V lost 3 bases, J lost 0 bases, and 15 bases lay in between.

The chain couples TRBV6-6 to TRBJ1-2; TRBD1 aligns across 7 bases. V trimming: 6 bases; J trimming: 8 bases; junction bases outside the gene matches: 12. Germline V gene data show CDR1 as MNHNY and CDR2 as SVGAGI (reference sequence). The CDR3 runs 14 residues. CDR3 DNA sequence: TGTGCCAGCAGAACGACCGCCACAGGGGTAGGCTACACCTTC. Translating gives CASRTTATGVGYTF.

The chain joins TRBV7-9 to TRBJ2-5; possibly TRBD2 for D (6 bases). The J call could be wrong; TRBJ2-7 is a better fit for the DNA end. The CDR3 runs 14 residues. Germline values: CDR1 SEHNR, CDR2 FQNEAQ (reference sequence). In DNA, the CDR3 is TGTGCCAGCAGCTTAGGCGGGGCGCTCTACGAGCAGTACTTC. Encoded protein: CASSLGGALYEQYF.

The chain carries TRBV4-1 and TRBJ1-3; D possibly corresponds to TRBD1 (6 bases). The CDR3 extends over 17 amino acids. Germline values: CDR1 MGHRA, CDR2 YSYEKL. Trimming left V 4 bases short and J 4 bases short, with 20 bases between. The CDR3 reads CASSRYRVGILGNTIYF. The DNA of the CDR3 is TGCGCCAGCAGCCGATACAGGGTGGGGATCTTGGGAAACACCATATATTTT.

The chain uses TRBV11-2 and TRBJ2-7; 12 positions match TRBD1. The junction had 8 bases not matched to a gene; V was cut back by 7 bases and J by 4 bases. The germline V gene encodes CDR1 SGHAT and CDR2 FQNNGV. The length of the CDR3 is 15 residues. The CDR3 reads CASTVGTGGLYEQYF. In DNA, the CDR3 is TGTGCCAGCACCGTGGGGACAGGGGGCTTGTACGAGCAGTACTTC.

The chain couples TRBV7-3 to TRBJ2-6; no definite D call. Between the trimmed V and J ends, which lost 5 bases and 0 bases, there was a span of 17 bases. The CDR3 runs 18 residues. Germline values: CDR1 SGHTA, CDR2 FQGTGA. CDR3 DNA sequence: TGTGCCAGCAGCCACGGACGGGCCGGTAACTCTGGGGCCAACGTCCTGACTTTC. Translating it yields CASSHGRAGNSGANVLTF.

The chain is built from TRBV28 and TRBJ2-3; D ambiguous. The V and J ends lost 2 bases and 2 bases respectively, with 17 bases between them. This CDR3 spans 17 amino acids. Per germline, CDR1 MDHEN and CDR2 SYDVKM. The CDR3 loop reads CASSLGHIGPNTDTQYF. CDR3 sequence (DNA): TGTGCCAGCAGTTTAGGGCACATAGGACCCAACACAGATACGCAGTATTTT.

The V and J genes are TRBV7-6 and TRBJ2-1; D is possibly TRBD2 (6 bases). This CDR3 comprises 13 residues. Trimming left V 2 bases short and J 10 bases short, with 12 bases between. Germline CDR1 SGHVS, CDR2 FNYEAQ. The CDR3 reads CASSLRLVGEQFF. Written as DNA, the CDR3 is TGTGCCAGCAGCTTAAGACTAGTCGGCGAGCAGTTCTTC.

The V call is TRBV5-8, the J call TRBJ2-3, with 14 bases identical to TRBD2. This CDR3 comprises 16 residues. V shed 4 bases, J shed 5 bases, and the junction held 6 bases outside the gene matches. Germline V gene data show CDR1 as SGHTS and CDR2 as YDEGEE. CDR3 nucleotides: TGTGCCAGCAGCCGGGGACTAGCGGGAGAACAAGATACGCAGTATTTT. Encoded protein: CASSRGLAGEQDTQYF.

This rearrangement joins TRBV5-1 to TRBJ2-5; D possibly corresponds to TRBD2 (6 bases). CDR1 is SGHRS and CDR2 is YFSETQ in the germline V gene. The CDR3 has 12 amino acids. Deletions cut 3 bases from V and 5 bases from J, with 8 bases between. For the CDR3, the DNA is TGCGCCAGCAGCTCCGCGGGGGAGACCCAGTACTTC. As protein: CASSSAGETQYF. The whole variable domain, filled in from reference TRBV5-1 and TRBJ2-5, reads KAGVTQTPRYLIKTRGQQVTLSCSPISGHRSVSWYQQTPGQGLQFLFEYFSETQRNKGNFPGRFSGRQFSNSRSEMNVSTLELGDSALYLCASSSAGETQYFGPGTRLLVL.

This chain connects TRBV27 to TRBJ1-6, with TRBD1 identical over 12 bases. The CDR3 extends over 15 amino acids. Germline values: CDR1 MNHEY, CDR2 SMNVEV (reference sequence). The V gene end was trimmed by 8 bases and the J gene end by 9 bases; junction bases not matched to a gene: 8. The CDR3 nucleotides are TGTGCCAGCCGGGACAGGGGGCTTGTTGGTTCACCCCTCCACTTT. This encodes CASRDRGLVGSPLHF.

On this clone: Germline and junction disagree at one end, which may indicate a read error. V and J are TRBV4-1 and TRBJ2-4; 8 nucleotides line up with TRBD1. From germline, CDR1 is MGHRA and CDR2 YSYEKL. The CDR3 loop spans 14 amino acids. CDR3 in amino acids: CASSQGEGTGDQDF. The CDR3 bases are TGCGCCAGCAGCCAAGGAGAGGGGACAGGAGACCAGGATTTC.

The chain combines TRBV6-5 with TRBJ1-5; 7 bases match TRBD1. The CDR3 runs 14 residues. Germline V gives CDR1 MNHEY, CDR2 SVGAGI. The V segment lost 6 bases and the J segment 3 bases; nucleotides outside the gene matches: 5. CDR3 sequence (DNA): TGTGCCAGCAGGCCGGGGACAGTCAATCAGCCCCAGCATTTT. Amino acid sequence: CASRPGTVNQPQHF.

J is TRBJ2-7 and V is TRBV11-2, with D maybe TRBD2 (6 bases). From germline, CDR1 is SGHAT and CDR2 FQNNGV. This CDR3 region has 16 residues. Trimming took 0 bases from V and 2 from J, leaving 14 bases between them. This chain's CDR3 is CASSLDGGWTPYEQYF. As DNA, the CDR3 is TGTGCCAGCAGCTTAGATGGGGGGTGGACCCCCTACGAGCAGTACTTC.

J is TRBJ1-4 and V is TRBV9; D unresolved. V was clipped by 0 bases and J by 7 bases, with 10 bases between them. The CDR3 spans 14 residues. The germline CDR1 and CDR2 sequences are SGDLS and YYNGEE. This chain's CDR3 is CASSVDPGGEKLFF. CDR3 DNA sequence: TGTGCCAGCAGCGTAGACCCCGGCGGTGAAAAACTGTTTTTT.

The rearrangement uses TRBV7-2 and TRBJ1-5; no clear D. The CDR3 is 13 amino acids. Trimming removed 1 base from V and 6 bases from J, with 7 bases in between. Germline V gene lookup returns CDR1 SGHTA and CDR2 FQGNSA. CDR3: CASSLVGSQPQHF. CDR3 coding DNA: TGTGCCAGCAGCTTAGTGGGTTCTCAGCCCCAGCATTTT.

This clone appeared once. This chain connects TRBV5-1 to TRBJ2-6, with unresolved D. This CDR3 is 14 amino acids long. Germline V lookup: CDR1 SGHRS, CDR2 YFSETQ. The V gene lost 4 bases and the J gene lost 4 bases, with 9 bases spanning the gap. The CDR3 here is CASSPYLGANVLTF. In DNA form, the CDR3 reads TGCGCCAGCAGCCCATACCTCGGGGCCAACGTCCTGACTTTC. Filled out from reference TRBV5-1 and TRBJ2-6, the complete variable domain reads KAGVTQTPRYLIKTRGQQVTLSCSPISGHRSVSWYQQTPGQGLQFLFEYFSETQRNKGNFPGRFSGRQFSNSRSEMNVSTLELGDSALYLCASSPYLGANVLTFGAGSRLTVL.